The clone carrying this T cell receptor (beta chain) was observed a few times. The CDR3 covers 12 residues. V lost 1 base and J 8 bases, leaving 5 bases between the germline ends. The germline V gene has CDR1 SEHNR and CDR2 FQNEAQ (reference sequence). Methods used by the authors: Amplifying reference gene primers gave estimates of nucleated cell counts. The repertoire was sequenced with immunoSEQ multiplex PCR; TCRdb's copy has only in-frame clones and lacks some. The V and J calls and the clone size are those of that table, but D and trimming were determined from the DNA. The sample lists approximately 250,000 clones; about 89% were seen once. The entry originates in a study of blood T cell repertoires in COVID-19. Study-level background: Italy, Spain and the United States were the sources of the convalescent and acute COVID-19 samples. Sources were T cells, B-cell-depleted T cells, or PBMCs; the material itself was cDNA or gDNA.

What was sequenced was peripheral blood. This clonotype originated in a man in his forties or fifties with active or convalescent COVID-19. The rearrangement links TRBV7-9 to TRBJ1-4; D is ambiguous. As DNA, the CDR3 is TGTGCCAGCAGCTTAGTCGGGGAAAAACTGTTTTTT. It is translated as CASSLVGEKLFF.